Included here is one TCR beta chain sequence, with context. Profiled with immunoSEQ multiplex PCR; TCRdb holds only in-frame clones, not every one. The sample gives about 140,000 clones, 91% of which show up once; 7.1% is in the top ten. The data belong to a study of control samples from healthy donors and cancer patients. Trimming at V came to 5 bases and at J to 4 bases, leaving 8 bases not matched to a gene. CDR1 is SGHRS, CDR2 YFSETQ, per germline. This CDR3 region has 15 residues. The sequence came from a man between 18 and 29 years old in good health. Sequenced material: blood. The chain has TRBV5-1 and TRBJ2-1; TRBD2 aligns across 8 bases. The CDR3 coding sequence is TGCGCCAGCAGTAAGGGCGGGGGGCTGTACAATGAGCAGTTCTTC. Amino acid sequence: CASSKGGGLYNEQFF.